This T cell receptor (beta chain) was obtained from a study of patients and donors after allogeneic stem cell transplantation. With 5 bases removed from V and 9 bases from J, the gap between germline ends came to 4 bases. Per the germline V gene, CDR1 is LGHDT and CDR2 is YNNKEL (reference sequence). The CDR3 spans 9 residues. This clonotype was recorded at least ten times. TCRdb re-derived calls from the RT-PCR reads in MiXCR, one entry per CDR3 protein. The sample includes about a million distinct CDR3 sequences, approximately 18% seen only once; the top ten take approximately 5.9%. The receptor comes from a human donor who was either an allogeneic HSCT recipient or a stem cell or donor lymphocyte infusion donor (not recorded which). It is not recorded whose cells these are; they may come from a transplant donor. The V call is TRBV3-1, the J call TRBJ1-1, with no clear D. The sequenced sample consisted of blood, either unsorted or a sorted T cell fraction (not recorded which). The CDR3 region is CASSEKAFF. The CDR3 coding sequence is TGTGCCAGCAGCGAAAAAGCTTTCTTT.